One sample yielded the 8 T cell receptor beta chains listed below, sequenced in a study of T cell repertoires in cytomegalovirus infection. A single record per CDR3 protein comes from TCRdb applying MiXCR to the reads. The profile shows around 69,000 distinct CDR3 sequences, approximately 30% of them singletons. These receptors have no known antigen. The sample in question was CD8+ T cells from cultured PBMCs, obtained from culture after CMV antigen stimulation. These receptors originate from a human donor in good health (CMV status not recorded). Some clones in this sample may be carry-over from other donors' samples.

The rearrangement uses TRBV5-6 and TRBJ1-2, with a possible D match to TRBD1 (5 bases). Germline-derived CDR1 and CDR2 are SGHDT and YYEEEE. The V end was cut by 4 bases, the J end by 1 base, with 14 bases between. There are 15 residues in the CDR3. Here the CDR3 DNA reads TGTGCCAGCAGCGCGACAGTTCCTGATAACTATGGCTACACCTTC. It codes for CASSATVPDNYGYTF.

The gene calls are TRBV30 and TRBJ1-6, with D uncertain. V was trimmed by 5 bases and J by 10 bases, leaving 21 bases between them. Germline CDR1 reads GTSNPN; CDR2 reads SVGIG (reference sequence). This CDR3 region has 15 residues. The CDR3 protein is CAWRVGSGSLSPLHF. As DNA, the CDR3 is TGTGCCTGGCGGGTGGGTTCCGGAAGCTTATCACCCCTCCACTTT.

The rearrangement links TRBV20-1 to TRBJ2-7, with D perhaps matching TRBD2 (5 bases). The CDR3 is 13 residues long. V lost 6 bases, J lost 1 base, and 13 bases lay in between. Germline CDR1 DFQATT, CDR2 SNEGSKA (reference sequence). For the CDR3, the DNA is TGCAGTGCCAACCCGGACTCTTCCTACGAGCAGTACTTC. Translating it yields CSANPDSSYEQYF.

The chain combines TRBV4-1 with TRBJ2-4; D is ambiguous. The V end was cut by 1 base, the J end by 5 bases, with 12 bases between. The CDR3 runs to 15 residues. CDR1 MGHRA and CDR2 YSYEKL come from the germline V gene. The CDR3 bases are TGCGCCAGCAGCCAAGGTTTAGGCTCCCAAAACATTCAGTACTTC. This codes for CASSQGLGSQNIQYF.

This clonotype was seen repeatedly, ten times or more. The gene calls are TRBV11-3 and TRBJ2-1, with 7 bases fitting TRBD1. In germline, CDR1 is SGHNT, CDR2 YENEEA. CDR3 length: 15 residues. V trimming: 4 bases; J trimming: 7 bases; junction bases outside the gene matches: 10. As DNA, the CDR3 is TGTGCCAGCAGCTGGGAGACAGGGTCATGGAATGAGCAGTTCTTC. Its protein product is CASSWETGSWNEQFF. The variable domain in full, completed from reference TRBV11-3 and TRBJ2-1, reads EAGVVQSPRYKIIEKKQPVAFWCNPISGHNTLYWYLQNLGQGPELLIRYENEEAVDDSQLPKDRFSAERLKGVDSTLKIQPAELGDSAVYLCASSWETGSWNEQFFGPGTRLTVL.

This sequence joins TRBV7-9 and TRBJ2-1; D not resolved. The CDR3 extends over 13 amino acids. From germline, CDR1 is SEHNR and CDR2 FQNEAQ (reference sequence). V was cut by 5 bases and J by 10 bases, with 15 bases left in between. In DNA, the CDR3 is TGTGCCAGCAGCCCCCCGACCAGCAACGAGCAGTTCTTC. Amino acids: CASSPPTSNEQFF.

This clonotype was counted many times. This rearrangement joins TRBV6-5 to TRBJ1-1; 8 bases agree with TRBD1. The CDR3 spans 16 residues. The ends lost 0 bases at V and 5 bases at J; junction bases unmatched: 8. The V gene's germline CDR1 is MNHEY and CDR2 SVGAGI. This CDR3 is CASSYSRTGSDTEAFF. The DNA for the CDR3 is TGTGCCAGCAGTTACTCCCGGACAGGGTCGGATACTGAAGCTTTCTTT.

The chain has TRBV9 and TRBJ2-7; TRBD2 aligns across 13 bases. Looked up from germline, CDR1 is SGDLS and CDR2 is YYNGEE. Trimming took 3 bases from V and 2 from J; bases not matched to a gene: 2. The CDR3 has 15 amino acids. CDR3: CASSAGTSGAYEQYF. The CDR3 nucleotides are TGTGCCAGCAGCGCCGGGACTAGCGGGGCCTACGAGCAGTACTTC.